A single sample gave rise to the 4 T cell receptor beta chains below, sequenced in a study of blood T cell repertoires in COVID-19. Sequencing was performed with immunoSEQ multiplex PCR; in TCRdb, only in-frame clones are kept and a portion is missing. This sample has approximately 210,000 clones, with more than 75% found just once. Specimen: PBMCs or T cells enriched from blood (not recorded which). These receptors all come from a man in his thirties or forties in a cohort exposed to, infected with or recovered from COVID-19 (not recorded which).

This chain connects TRBV27 to TRBJ1-1; D gene ambiguous. CDR3 length equals 15 residues. Trimming shortened V by 5 bases and J by 1 base, and 14 bases separated the two germline ends. The germline gives CDR1 MNHEY, CDR2 SMNVEV (reference sequence). The CDR3 nucleotides read TGTGCCAGCAGTCCCCGTTTAGTCGGGAACACTGAAGCTTTCTTT. Translating it yields CASSPRLVGNTEAFF.

The CDR3 DNA reads TGTGCCAGCAGCTCCGGACTAGCGGGATGGACCGGGGAGCTGTTTTTT. Residues: CASSSGLAGWTGELFF. The V call is TRBV5-4, the J call TRBJ2-2; 12 bases fit TRBD2. The germline V gene has CDR1 SGHNT and CDR2 YYREEE (reference sequence). J was trimmed by 5 bases and V by 3 bases; bases with no gene match: 5. The CDR3 covers 16 residues.

The V and J genes are TRBV7-3 and TRBJ2-1; D may be TRBD2 (6 bases). Looked up from germline, CDR1 is SGHTA and CDR2 is FQGTGA. CDR3 size: 15 residues. Trimming left V 3 bases short and J 3 bases short, with 12 bases between. CDR3 nucleotides: TGTGCCAGCAGCTTCGGCCGGGGGAACTACAATGAGCAGTTCTTC. This encodes CASSFGRGNYNEQFF. Combining the CDR3 with reference TRBV7-3 and TRBJ2-1 gives the whole variable domain GAGVSQTPSNKVTEKGKYVELRCDPISGHTALYWYRQSLGQGPEFLIYFQGTGAADDSGLPNDRFFAVRPEGSVSTLKIQRTERGDSAVYLCASSFGRGNYNEQFFGPGTRLTVL.

The chain has TRBV7-9 and TRBJ1-6; no clear D. V lost 0 bases and J lost 10, with 10 bases in between. Germline V gives CDR1 SEHNR, CDR2 FQNEAQ (reference sequence). This CDR3 contains 14 residues. The CDR3 DNA reads TGTGCCAGCAGCTTAGCGACTTTTAAATCACCCCTCCACTTT. Translating it yields CASSLATFKSPLHF.